These 18 T cell receptor beta chains were sequenced from one sample in a study of T cells expressing NK-cell markers. TCRdb reprocessed the 5' RACE reads, with one entry per CDR3 protein and no DNA. Recorded for this sample: some 110,000 distinct CDR3 sequences. Sequenced sample: blood T cells: a sorted CD56 or NKG2C T cell subset, CD4+ or CD8+ T cells, or bulk PBMC T cells (not recorded which). The receptors originated from a woman between 18 and 75 years old in good health.

V and J are TRBV3-1 and TRBJ2-1; TCRdb outputs TRBD2, but without DNA this stays unchecked. The CDR3 sequence is 14 residues long. CDR1 LGHDT and CDR2 YNNKEL come from the germline V gene (reference sequence). CDR3: CAIVRLAGLNEQFF.

V gene TRBV29-1 combines with J gene TRBJ1-1. Germline lookup yields CDR1 SQVTM and CDR2 ANQGSEA. This CDR3 has 12 residues. The CDR3 sequence: CSVVGLDTEAFF.

The chain links TRBV10-3 to TRBJ2-7. There are 14 residues in the CDR3. Germline V gives CDR1 ENHRY, CDR2 SYGVKD. This chain's CDR3 is CAISESTRTYEQYF.

The V gene is TRBV7-2, the J gene TRBJ2-1; TCRdb selects TRBD1, and the lack of DNA leaves this call unchecked. The germline V gene encodes CDR1 SGHTA and CDR2 FQGNSA. CDR3 length equals 15 residues. This chain's CDR3 is CASSLVASAGGEQFF.

This chain uses TRBV7-9 with TRBJ1-4; the TRBD1 assignment by TCRdb is unverifiable without DNA. The CDR3 runs to 13 residues. In germline, CDR1 is SEHNR, CDR2 FQNEAQ (reference sequence). This CDR3 is CASSQGANEKLFF.

The chain combines TRBV6-2 or TRBV6-3 with TRBJ1-5; absent DNA, TCRdb's TRBD1 call cannot be checked. Germline-derived CDR1 and CDR2 are MNHEY and SVGEGT. The CDR3 has 14 amino acids. This CDR3 reads CASSSRQGTQPQHF.

The gene calls are TRBV19 and TRBJ2-1; the TRBD2 assignment by TCRdb is unverifiable without DNA. The germline CDR1 and CDR2 sequences are LNHDA and SQIVND (reference sequence). The CDR3 is made up of 16 amino acids. CDR3 protein: CASRAAGSKNYNEQFF. Filled out from reference TRBV19 and TRBJ2-1, the complete variable domain reads DGGITQSPKYLFRKEGQNVTLSCEQNLNHDAMYWYRQDPGQGLRLIYYSQIVNDFQKGDIAEGYSVSREKKESFPLTVTSAQKNPTAFYLCASRAAGSKNYNEQFFGPGTRLTVL.

The V gene is TRBV5-4, the J gene TRBJ1-1. Germline V CDR1 and CDR2: SGHNT, YYREEE (reference sequence). The CDR3 consists of 13 residues. The CDR3 protein is CASSQTPLAEAFF.

The chain joins TRBV6-9 to TRBJ1-2. The CDR3 has 14 residues. Germline lookup yields CDR1 MNHGY and CDR2 SVAAGI. The CDR3 sequence is CASSPPEGNYGYTF.

CDR3 residues: CATRPTGTDEQFF. This chain connects TRBV15 to TRBJ2-1; TCRdb's D call, TRBD1, is unchecked because there is no DNA. The CDR3 loop spans 13 amino acids. Per the germline V gene, CDR1 is LNHNV and CDR2 is YYDKDF (reference sequence).

V is TRBV7-8 and J is TRBJ2-6. The CDR3 length is 15 residues. The germline V gene has CDR1 SGHVS and CDR2 FQNEAQ. The CDR3 reads CASSLTGSGANVLTF.

This chain joins TRBV7-8 and TRBJ2-1; TCRdb picks TRBD2, but there is no DNA to check that call. CDR1 and CDR2 from the germline V gene are SGHVS and FQNEAQ. This CDR3 has 15 residues. The CDR3 loop reads CASSYFDALAGSEFF.

The chain links TRBV2 to TRBJ1-2. The CDR3 covers 15 residues. The germline CDR1 and CDR2 sequences are SNHLY and FYNNEI. This chain's CDR3 is CASSDEAGLYYGYTF.

V is TRBV6-5 and J is TRBJ2-3; TCRdb's assignment of TRBD1 cannot be checked, as there is no DNA. Germline CDR1 is MNHEY and CDR2 is SVGAGI. The CDR3 covers 16 residues. The CDR3 here is CASSWVLRGGTDTQYF.

The rearrangement links TRBV6-5 to TRBJ2-2; without DNA, the TCRdb call of TRBD1 cannot be checked. The CDR3 loop spans 14 amino acids. CDR1 and CDR2 (germline): MNHEY, SVGAGI. The CDR3 region is CASSYEGGTGELFF.

The V and J genes are TRBV7-9 and TRBJ2-5. Germline V CDR1 and CDR2: SEHNR, FQNEAQ (reference sequence). CDR3 size: 13 residues. Here the CDR3 reads CASRPGNQETQYF.

The gene calls are TRBV6-1 and TRBJ2-7. Germline V gene lookup returns CDR1 MNHNS and CDR2 SASEGT. The CDR3 sequence is 14 residues long. CDR3 loop: CASSEGWGTYEQYF.

The V and J genes are TRBV28 and TRBJ2-3. CDR3 length: 13 residues. Germline V lookup: CDR1 MDHEN, CDR2 SYDVKM. This chain's CDR3 is CASSLTLSDTQYF.